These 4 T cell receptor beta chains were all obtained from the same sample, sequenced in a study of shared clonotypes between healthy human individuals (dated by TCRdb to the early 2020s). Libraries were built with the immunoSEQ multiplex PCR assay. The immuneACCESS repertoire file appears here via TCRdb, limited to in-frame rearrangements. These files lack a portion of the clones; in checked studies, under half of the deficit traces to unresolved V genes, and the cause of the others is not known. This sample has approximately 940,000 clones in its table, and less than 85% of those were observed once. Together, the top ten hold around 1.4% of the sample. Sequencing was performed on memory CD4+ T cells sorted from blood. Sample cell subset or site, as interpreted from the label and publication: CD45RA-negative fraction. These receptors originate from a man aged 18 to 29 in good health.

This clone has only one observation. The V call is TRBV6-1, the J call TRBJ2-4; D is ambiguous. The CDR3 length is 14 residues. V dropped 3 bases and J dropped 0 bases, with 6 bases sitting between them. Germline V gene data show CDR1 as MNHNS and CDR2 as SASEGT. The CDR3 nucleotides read TGTGCCAGCAGTGACAGCAGAGCCAAAAACATTCAGTACTTC. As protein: CASSDSRAKNIQYF.

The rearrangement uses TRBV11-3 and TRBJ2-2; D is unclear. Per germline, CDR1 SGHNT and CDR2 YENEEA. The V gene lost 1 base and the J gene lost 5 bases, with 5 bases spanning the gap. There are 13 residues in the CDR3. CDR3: CASSLVPTGELFF. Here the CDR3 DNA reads TGTGCCAGCAGCTTAGTCCCGACCGGGGAGCTGTTTTTT. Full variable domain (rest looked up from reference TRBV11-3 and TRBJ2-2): EAGVVQSPRYKIIEKKQPVAFWCNPISGHNTLYWYLQNLGQGPELLIRYENEEAVDDSQLPKDRFSAERLKGVDSTLKIQPAELGDSAVYLCASSLVPTGELFFGEGSRLTVL.

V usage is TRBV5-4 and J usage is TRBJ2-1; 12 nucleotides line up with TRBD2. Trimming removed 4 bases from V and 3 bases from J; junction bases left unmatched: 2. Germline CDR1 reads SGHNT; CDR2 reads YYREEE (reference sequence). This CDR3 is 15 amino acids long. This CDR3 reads CASSRTSGDYNEQFF. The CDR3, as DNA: TGTGCCAGCAGCCGGACTAGCGGGGACTACAATGAGCAGTTCTTC.

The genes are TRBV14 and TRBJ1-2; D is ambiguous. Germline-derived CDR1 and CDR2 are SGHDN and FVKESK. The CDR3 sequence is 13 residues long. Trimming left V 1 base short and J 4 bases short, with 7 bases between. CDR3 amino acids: CASSQADGYGYTF. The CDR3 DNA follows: TGTGCCAGCAGCCAAGCTGACGGCTATGGCTACACCTTC.